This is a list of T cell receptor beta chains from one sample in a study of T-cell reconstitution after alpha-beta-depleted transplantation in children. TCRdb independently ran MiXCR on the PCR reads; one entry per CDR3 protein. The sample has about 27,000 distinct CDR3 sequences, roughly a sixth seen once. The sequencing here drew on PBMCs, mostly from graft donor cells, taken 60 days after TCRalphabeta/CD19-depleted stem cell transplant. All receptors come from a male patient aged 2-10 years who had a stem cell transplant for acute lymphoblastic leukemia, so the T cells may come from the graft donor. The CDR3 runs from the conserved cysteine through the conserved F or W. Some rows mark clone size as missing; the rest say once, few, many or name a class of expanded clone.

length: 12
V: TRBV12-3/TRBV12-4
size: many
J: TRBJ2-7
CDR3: CASSPPGNEQYF

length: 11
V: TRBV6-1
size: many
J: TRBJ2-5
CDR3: CATHSQETQYF

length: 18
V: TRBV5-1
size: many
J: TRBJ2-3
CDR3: CASSLVPSGGLSTDTQYF

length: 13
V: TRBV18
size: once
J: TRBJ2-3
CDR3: CATKLTGSDTQYF

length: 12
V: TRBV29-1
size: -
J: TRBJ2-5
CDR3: CSVEGGRETQYF

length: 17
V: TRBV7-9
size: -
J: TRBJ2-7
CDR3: CASSLVGTSGGAYEQYF

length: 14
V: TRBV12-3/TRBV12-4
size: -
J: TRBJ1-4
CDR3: CASRFRDNNEKLFF

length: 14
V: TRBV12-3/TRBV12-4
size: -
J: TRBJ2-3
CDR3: CASTLGGLLDTQYF

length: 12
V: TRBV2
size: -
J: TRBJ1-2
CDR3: CASTTDSYGYTF

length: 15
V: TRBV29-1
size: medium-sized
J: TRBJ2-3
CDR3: CSVAWTGGSTDTQYF

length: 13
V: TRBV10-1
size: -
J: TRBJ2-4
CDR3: CASAGLAKNIQYF

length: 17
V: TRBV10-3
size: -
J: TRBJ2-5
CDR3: CATAGTSGSPGVETQYF

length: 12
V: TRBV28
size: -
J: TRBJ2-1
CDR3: CASDRKSNEQFF

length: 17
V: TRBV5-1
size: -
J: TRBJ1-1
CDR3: CASSLAPQGAANTEAFF

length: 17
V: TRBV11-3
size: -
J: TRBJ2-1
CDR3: CASSLGRTDSTYNEQFF

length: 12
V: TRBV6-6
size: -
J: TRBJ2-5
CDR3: CASSYGRGTQYF

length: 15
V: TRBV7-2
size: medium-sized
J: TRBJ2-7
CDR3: CASSLSPGTVGKQYF

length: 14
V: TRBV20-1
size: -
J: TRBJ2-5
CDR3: CSARGTSFGETQYF

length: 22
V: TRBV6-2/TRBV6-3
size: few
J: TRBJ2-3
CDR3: CASSYSISLGTSGGRNTDTQYF

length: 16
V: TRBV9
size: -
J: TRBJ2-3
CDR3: CASAGGGTISTDTQYF

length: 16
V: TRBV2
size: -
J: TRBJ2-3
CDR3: CASSEAGRGRTDTQYF

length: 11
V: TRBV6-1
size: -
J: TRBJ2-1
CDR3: CASRGPGEQFF

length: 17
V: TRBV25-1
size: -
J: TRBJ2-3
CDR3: CASSESFGPLGADTQYF

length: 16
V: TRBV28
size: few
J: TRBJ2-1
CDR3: CASSPPRDSHYNEQFF

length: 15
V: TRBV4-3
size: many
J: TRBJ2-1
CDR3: CASSQQVAGGNEQFF

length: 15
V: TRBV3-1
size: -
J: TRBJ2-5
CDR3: CASRFRDRGSETQYF

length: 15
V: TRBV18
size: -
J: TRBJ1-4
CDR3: CASSPNAGGQEKLFF

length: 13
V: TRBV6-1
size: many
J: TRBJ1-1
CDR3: CASRRNGDTEAFF

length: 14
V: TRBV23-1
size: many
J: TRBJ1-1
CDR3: CASSHDRVNTEAFF

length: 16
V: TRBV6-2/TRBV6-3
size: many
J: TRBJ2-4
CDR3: CASTNGQFAPVNIQYF

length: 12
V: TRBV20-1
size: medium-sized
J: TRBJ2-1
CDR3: CSARSGAGEQFF

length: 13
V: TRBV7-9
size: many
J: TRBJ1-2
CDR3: CASSPTGSRGYTF

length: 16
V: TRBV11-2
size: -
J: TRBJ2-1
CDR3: CASSESLAGVGNEQFF

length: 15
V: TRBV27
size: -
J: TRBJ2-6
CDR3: CASSRWGSGANVLTF

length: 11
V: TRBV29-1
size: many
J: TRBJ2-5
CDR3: CSVAGAMAQYF

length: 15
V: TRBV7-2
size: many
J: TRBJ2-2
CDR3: CASSLGVTNTGELFF

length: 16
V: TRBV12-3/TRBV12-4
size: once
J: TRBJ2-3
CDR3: CASSGWGLQGTDTQYF

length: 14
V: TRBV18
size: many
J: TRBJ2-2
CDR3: CASSPPSGPGELFF

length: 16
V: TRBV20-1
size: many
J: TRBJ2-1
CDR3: CSATGSGTGPYNEQFF

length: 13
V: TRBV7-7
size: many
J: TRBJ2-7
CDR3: CASSSGTGGEQYF